This T cell receptor (beta chain) was sequenced during a study of neurological immune-mediated disorders. Study-wide results and limits: HTLV-1-associated myelopathy had the most TCR clonal expansion, while multiple sclerosis had the least, a level that fell below healthy controls. CDR3 amino acid sequences found in expanded clones were never shared across subjects, suggesting private repertoires in all groups.

In the case of this clonotype: The antigen is undetermined.

TCRdb passed the 5' RACE reads through MiXCR, listing each CDR3 protein once. Counted here are some 27,000 distinct CDR3 sequences, roughly 25% occurring once; the ten biggest clones make up 30%. The cell input for sorted libraries was about a million, and those cells were CD4+ or CD8+ T cells. The CDR3 extends over 17 amino acids. Looked up from germline, CDR1 is LGHDT and CDR2 is YNNKEL (reference sequence). The V and J ends lost 5 bases and 7 bases respectively, with 21 bases between them. This sequence joins TRBV3-1 and TRBJ1-6, with D uncertain. This sequence originates from a middle-aged man with HTLV-1-associated myelopathy (HAM/TSP). Sequencing was performed on CD4+ T cells from blood. CDR3 region: CASSTRWGTGPNSPLHF. In DNA form, the CDR3 reads TGTGCCAGCAGCACACGCTGGGGAACGGGTCCCAATTCACCCCTCCACTTT.